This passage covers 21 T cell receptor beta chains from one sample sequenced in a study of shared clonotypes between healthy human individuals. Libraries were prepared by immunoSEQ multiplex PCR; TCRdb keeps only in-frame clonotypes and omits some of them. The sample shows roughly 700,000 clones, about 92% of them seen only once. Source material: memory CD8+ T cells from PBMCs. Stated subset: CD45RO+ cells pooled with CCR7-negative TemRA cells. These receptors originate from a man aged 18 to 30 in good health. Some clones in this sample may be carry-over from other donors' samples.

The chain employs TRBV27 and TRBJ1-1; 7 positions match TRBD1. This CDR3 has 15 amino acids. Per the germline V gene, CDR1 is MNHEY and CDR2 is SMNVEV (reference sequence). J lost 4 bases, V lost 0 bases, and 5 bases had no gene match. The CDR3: CASSLSGGVGTEAFF. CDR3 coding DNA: TGTGCCAGCAGTTTATCAGGGGGCGTAGGCACTGAAGCTTTCTTT.

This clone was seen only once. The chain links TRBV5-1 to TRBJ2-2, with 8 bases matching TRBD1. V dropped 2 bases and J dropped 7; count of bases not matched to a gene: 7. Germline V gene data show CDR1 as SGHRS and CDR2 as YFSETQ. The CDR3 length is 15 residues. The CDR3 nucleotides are TGCGCCAGCAGCTTTGACAGGGGATCGGGCGGGGAGCTGTTTTTT. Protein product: CASSFDRGSGGELFF.

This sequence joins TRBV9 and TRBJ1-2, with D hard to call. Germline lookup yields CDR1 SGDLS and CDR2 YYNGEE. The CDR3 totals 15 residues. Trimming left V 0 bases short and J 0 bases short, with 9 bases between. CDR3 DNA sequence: TGTGCCAGCAGCGTAGCTATCGGGGCTAACTATGGCTACACCTTC. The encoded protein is CASSVAIGANYGYTF.

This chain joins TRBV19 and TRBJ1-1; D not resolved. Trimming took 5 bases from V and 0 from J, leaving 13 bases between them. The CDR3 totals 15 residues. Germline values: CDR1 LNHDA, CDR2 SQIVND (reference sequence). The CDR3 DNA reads TGTGCCAGTAGTTCCGCGACGGCTTTGAACACTGAAGCTTTCTTT. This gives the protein CASSSATALNTEAFF. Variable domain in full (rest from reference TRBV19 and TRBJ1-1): DGGITQSPKYLFRKEGQNVTLSCEQNLNHDAMYWYRQDPGQGLRLIYYSQIVNDFQKGDIAEGYSVSREKKESFPLTVTSAQKNPTAFYLCASSSATALNTEAFFGQGTRLTVV.

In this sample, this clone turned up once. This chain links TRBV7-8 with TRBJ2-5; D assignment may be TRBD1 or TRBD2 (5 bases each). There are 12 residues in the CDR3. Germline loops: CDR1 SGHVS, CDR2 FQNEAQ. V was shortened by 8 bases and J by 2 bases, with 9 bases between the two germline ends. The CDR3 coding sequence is TGTGCCAGCGGGGGATCGCAAGAGACCCAGTACTTC. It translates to CASGGSQETQYF.

The CDR3 region is CASSRNIVSGYSYEQYF. The CDR3 coding sequence is TGTGCCAGCAGTCGGAATATTGTTAGCGGGTACTCCTACGAGCAGTACTTC. The chain links TRBV2 to TRBJ2-7; 7 nucleotides line up with TRBD2. The length of the CDR3 is 17 residues. J lost 0 bases, V lost 5 bases, and 13 bases had no gene match. The germline CDR1 and CDR2 sequences are SNHLY and FYNNEI.

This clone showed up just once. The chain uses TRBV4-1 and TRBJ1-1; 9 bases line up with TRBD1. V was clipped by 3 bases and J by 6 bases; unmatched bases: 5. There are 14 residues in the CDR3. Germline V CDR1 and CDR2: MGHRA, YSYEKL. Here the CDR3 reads CASSHRNRGPEAFF. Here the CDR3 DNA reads TGCGCCAGCAGCCATCGGAACAGGGGGCCTGAAGCTTTCTTT.

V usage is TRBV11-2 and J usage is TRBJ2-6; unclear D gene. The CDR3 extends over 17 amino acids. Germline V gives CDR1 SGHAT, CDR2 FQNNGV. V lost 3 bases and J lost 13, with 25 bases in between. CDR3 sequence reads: CASSLRGTRREVLVLTF. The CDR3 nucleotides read TGTGCCAGCAGCTTGCGTGGCACTCGTCGCGAGGTGTTGGTCCTGACTTTC.

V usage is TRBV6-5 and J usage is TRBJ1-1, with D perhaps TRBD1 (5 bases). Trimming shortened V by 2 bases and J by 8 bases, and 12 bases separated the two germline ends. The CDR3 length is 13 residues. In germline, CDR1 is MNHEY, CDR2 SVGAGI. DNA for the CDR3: TGTGCCAGCAGTTACAACGGGGGTACCGAAGCTTTCTTT. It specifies CASSYNGGTEAFF.

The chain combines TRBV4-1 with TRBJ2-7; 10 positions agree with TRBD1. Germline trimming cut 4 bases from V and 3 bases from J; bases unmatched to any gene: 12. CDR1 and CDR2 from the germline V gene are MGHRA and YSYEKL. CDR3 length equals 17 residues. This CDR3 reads CASSRLPAGTGDYEQYF. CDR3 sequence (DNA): TGCGCCAGCAGCCGCCTCCCGGCCGGGACAGGGGACTACGAGCAGTACTTC.

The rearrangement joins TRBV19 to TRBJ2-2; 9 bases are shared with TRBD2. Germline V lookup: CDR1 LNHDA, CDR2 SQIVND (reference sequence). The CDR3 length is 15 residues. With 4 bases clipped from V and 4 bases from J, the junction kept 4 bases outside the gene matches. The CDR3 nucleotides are TGTGCCAGTAGTACGGGACTAGCCCTCACCGGGGAGCTGTTTTTT. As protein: CASSTGLALTGELFF. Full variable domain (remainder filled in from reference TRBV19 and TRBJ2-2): DGGITQSPKYLFRKEGQNVTLSCEQNLNHDAMYWYRQDPGQGLRLIYYSQIVNDFQKGDIAEGYSVSREKKESFPLTVTSAQKNPTAFYLCASSTGLALTGELFFGEGSRLTVL.

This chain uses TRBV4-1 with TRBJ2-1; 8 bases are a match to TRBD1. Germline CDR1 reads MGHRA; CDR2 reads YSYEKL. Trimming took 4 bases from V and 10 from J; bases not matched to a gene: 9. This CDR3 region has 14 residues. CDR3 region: CASSLIRGLSEQFF. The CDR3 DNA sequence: TGCGCCAGCAGCCTTATCAGGGGGCTAAGCGAGCAGTTCTTC.

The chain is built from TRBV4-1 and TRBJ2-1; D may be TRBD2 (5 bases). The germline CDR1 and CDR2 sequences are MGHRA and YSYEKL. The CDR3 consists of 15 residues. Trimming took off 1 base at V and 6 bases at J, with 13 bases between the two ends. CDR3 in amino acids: CASSQVSGSGNEQFF. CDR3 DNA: TGCGCCAGCAGCCAAGTGTCTGGGAGTGGCAATGAGCAGTTCTTC.

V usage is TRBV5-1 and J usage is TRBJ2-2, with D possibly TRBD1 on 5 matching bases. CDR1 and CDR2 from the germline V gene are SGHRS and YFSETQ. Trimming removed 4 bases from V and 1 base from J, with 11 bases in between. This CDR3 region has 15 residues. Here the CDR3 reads CASSLDKWNTGELFF. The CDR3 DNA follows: TGCGCCAGCAGCCTGGACAAATGGAACACCGGGGAGCTGTTTTTT.

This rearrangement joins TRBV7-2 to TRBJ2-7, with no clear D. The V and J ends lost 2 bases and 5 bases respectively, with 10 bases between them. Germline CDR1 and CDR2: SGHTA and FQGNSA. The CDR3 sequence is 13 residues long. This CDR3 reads CASSLLSSDEQYF. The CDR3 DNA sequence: TGTGCCAGCAGCTTATTGTCCTCTGACGAGCAGTACTTC.

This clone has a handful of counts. In nucleotides, the CDR3 is TGTGCCAGCAGCGCCCGAGCGGGAGGGGTCGCAGATACGCAGTATTTT. Translated, it gives CASSARAGGVADTQYF. The rearrangement joins TRBV9 to TRBJ2-3, with 10 bases lining up with TRBD2. This CDR3 has 16 amino acids. Germline assignment: CDR1 SGDLS and CDR2 YYNGEE. Trimming took 3 bases from V and 4 from J; bases not matched to a gene: 8.

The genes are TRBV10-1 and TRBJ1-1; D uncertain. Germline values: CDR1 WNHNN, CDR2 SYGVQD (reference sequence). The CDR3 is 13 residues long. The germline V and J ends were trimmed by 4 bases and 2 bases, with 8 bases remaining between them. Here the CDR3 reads CASSVGGNTEAFF. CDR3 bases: TGCGCCAGCAGTGTTGGAGGAAACACTGAAGCTTTCTTT.

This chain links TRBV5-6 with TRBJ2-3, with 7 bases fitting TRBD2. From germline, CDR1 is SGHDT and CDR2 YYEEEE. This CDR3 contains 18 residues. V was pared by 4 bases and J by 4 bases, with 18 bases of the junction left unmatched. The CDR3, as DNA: TGTGCCAGCAGCCCGTCGGCACGGGTTGCGGGAGAACCAGATACGCAGTATTTT. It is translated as CASSPSARVAGEPDTQYF.

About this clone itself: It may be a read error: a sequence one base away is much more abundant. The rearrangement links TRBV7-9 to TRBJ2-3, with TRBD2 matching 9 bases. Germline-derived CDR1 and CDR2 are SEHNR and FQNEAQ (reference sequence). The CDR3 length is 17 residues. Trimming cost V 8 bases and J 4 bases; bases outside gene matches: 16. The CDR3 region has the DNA TGTGCCAGCGGCGGTCCGGGACTAGCATCCCCCCCAGATACGCAGTATTTT. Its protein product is CASGGPGLASPPDTQYF.

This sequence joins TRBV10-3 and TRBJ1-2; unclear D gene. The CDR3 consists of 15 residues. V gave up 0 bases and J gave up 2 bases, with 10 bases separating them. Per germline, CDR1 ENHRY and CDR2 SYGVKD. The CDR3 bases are TGTGCCATCAGTGAGTCGGGGAGACCCAACTATGGCTACACCTTC. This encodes CAISESGRPNYGYTF.

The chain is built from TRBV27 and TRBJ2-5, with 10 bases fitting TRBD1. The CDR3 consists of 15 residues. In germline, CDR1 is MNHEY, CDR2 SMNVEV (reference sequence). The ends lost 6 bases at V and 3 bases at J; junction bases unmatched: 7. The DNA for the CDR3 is TGTGCCAGCAGCCCTGGCGGGACAGGGGAAGAGACCCAGTACTTC. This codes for CASSPGGTGEETQYF.